One and the same sample provided the 15 T cell receptor beta chains below, sequenced in a study of tumor-infiltrating lymphocytes in primary liver carcinoma. Using a constant-region primer together with ProtoScript II reverse transcriptase, TCR beta cDNA was made from roughly 540 ng of total RNA. TCR beta libraries came from three nested multiplex PCR rounds using slightly modified ARM-PCR. The first two PCR rounds used TRBV1-TRBV30 forward primers with a C-beta reverse primer, roughly 11 cycles each. A single record per CDR3 protein comes from TCRdb applying MiXCR to the multiplex PCR reads. The data contain about 180,000 distinct CDR3 sequences, around 60% of them singletons. Germline DNA was also extracted, while the blood RNA originated from unsorted whole blood. The sequenced material came from peripheral blood. These receptors came from a man aged 35-49 years with primary liver carcinoma and hepatitis B virus infection.

This clonotype was recorded many times. The chain uses TRBV4-1 and TRBJ2-1; D remains unclear. Deletions cut 2 bases from V and 0 bases from J, with 11 bases between. The CDR3 contains 16 residues. Germline V CDR1 and CDR2: MGHRA, YSYEKL. The CDR3 loop is CASSQIADISYNEQFF. The CDR3 DNA reads TGCGCCAGCAGCCAAATAGCTGATATCTCCTACAATGAGCAGTTCTTC.

Concerning this clonotype itself: This sequence may be a read error, since a much larger clone differs from it by one base. CDR3: CSVVAPGVGGYTF. The CDR3 DNA sequence: TGCAGCGTTGTAGCACCAGGAGTTGGTGGCTACACCTTC. The V call is TRBV29-1, the J call TRBJ1-2; no reliable D call. Per the germline V gene, CDR1 is SQVTM and CDR2 is ANQGSEA. Trimming removed 4 bases from V and 7 bases from J, with 16 bases in between. The CDR3 length is 13 residues.

This clonotype appeared many times. CDR3 coding DNA: TGTGCCAGCAGCTTAGCTCCCCCTGGACTAGCGGGAGGATATGAGCAGTTCTTC. Translated, it gives CASSLAPPGLAGGYEQFF. V is TRBV11-1 and J is TRBJ2-1; 14 bases agree with TRBD2. The germline gives CDR1 SGHAT, CDR2 FQDESV (reference sequence). There are 18 residues in the CDR3. Trimming took 0 bases from V and 8 from J; bases not matched to a gene: 9.

This clonotype has a count of ten or more. This chain links TRBV11-2 with TRBJ2-2; weak D call: TRBD2 (5 bases). This CDR3 region has 16 residues. Germline V gene sequence: CDR1 SGHAT, CDR2 FQNNGV. Trimming shortened V by 3 bases and J by 1 base, and 12 bases separated the two germline ends. This CDR3 reads CASSLSRTGNTGELFF. In nucleotides, the CDR3 is TGTGCCAGCAGCTTGTCACGGACTGGGAACACCGGGGAGCTGTTTTTT. Full variable domain (rest looked up from reference TRBV11-2 and TRBJ2-2): EAGVAQSPRYKIIEKRQSVAFWCNPISGHATLYWYQQILGQGPKLLIQFQNNGVVDDSQLPKDRFSAERLKGVDSTLKIQPAKLEDSAVYLCASSLSRTGNTGELFFGEGSRLTVL.

Of note for this clonotype: Germline and junction disagree at one end, which may indicate a read error. The gene calls are TRBV11-2 and TRBJ2-3, with a possible D match to TRBD2 (5 bases). CDR1 is SGHAT, CDR2 FQNNGV, per germline. CDR3 size: 13 residues. The CDR3 protein is CTSSPDFRVTQYF. The CDR3, as DNA: TGTACCAGCAGCCCGGACTTCAGAGTTACACAGTATTTT.

The CDR3 DNA reads TGTGCCAGTTCTCTTAGCGGGAGGATGGCCAAAAACATTCAGTACTTC. Translation gives CASSLSGRMAKNIQYF. The chain uses TRBV19 and TRBJ2-4; 10 bases agree with TRBD2. This CDR3 is 16 amino acids long. Germline CDR1 LNHDA, CDR2 SQIVND (reference sequence). V shed 8 bases and J 1 base; nucleotides not matched to a gene: 8.

Only one count was recorded for this clonotype. This rearrangement joins TRBV4-1 to TRBJ1-5, with D unresolved. Germline V CDR1 and CDR2: MGHRA, YSYEKL. The CDR3 totals 15 residues. V lost 0 bases to trimming and J lost 0 bases, with 6 bases between them. This CDR3 is CASSQDGVSNQPQHF. CDR3 sequence (DNA): TGCGCCAGCAGCCAAGATGGAGTTAGCAATCAGCCCCAGCATTTT.

Of note for this clonotype: The missing conserved phenylalanine or tryptophan at the end of this CDR3 makes a read error likely. The chain has TRBV11-2 and TRBJ2-7; 7 bases match TRBD2. The trim removed 0 bases at V and 2 bases at J, leaving 19 bases unmatched. The germline gives CDR1 SGHAT, CDR2 FQNNGV. The CDR3 sequence is 20 residues long. CDR3 amino acids: CASSLDLLGRAERETYEQYS. CDR3 nucleotide sequence: TGTGCCAGCAGCTTAGATCTTTTGGGGAGGGCCGAACGTGAAACCTACGAGCAGTACTCC.

This chain uses TRBV6-5 with TRBJ2-1; 10 bases are shared with TRBD1. CDR1 is MNHEY and CDR2 is SVGAGI in the germline V gene. This CDR3 region has 16 residues. The V gene end was trimmed by 4 bases and the J gene end by 7 bases; junction bases not matched to a gene: 10. CDR3 residues: CASSSYGTGDGNEQFF. DNA of the CDR3: TGTGCCAGCAGTTCTTACGGGACAGGGGATGGGAATGAGCAGTTCTTC.

A note on this clonotype: The junction departs from the called germline gene at one end, perhaps through a read error. The chain combines TRBV29-1 with TRBJ2-1; 7 positions match TRBD2. Germline values: CDR1 SQVTM, CDR2 ANQGSEA. This CDR3 is built from 13 residues. DNA for the CDR3: TGCAGCGGCCGCCGGGACTACTACGATGAGCAGTTCTTC. Residues: CSGRRDYYDEQFF.

This clonotype was seen more than once but under ten times. One end of the junction fails to match germline, which may point to a read error. The V gene is TRBV11-2, the J gene TRBJ1-6, with a tentative D call TRBD1 (6 bases). Germline lookup yields CDR1 SGHAT and CDR2 FQNNGV. CDR3 size: 16 residues. In nucleotides, the CDR3 is TGTGACAGCAGCTCCACTCCGGGAGGGGGTTCGACACCCCTCCACTTT. Translating it yields CDSSSTPGGGSTPLHF.

The genes are TRBV7-8 and TRBJ2-3, with TRBD1 matching over 8 bases. The CDR3 sequence is 16 residues long. V shed 3 bases, J shed 6 bases, and the junction held 11 bases outside the gene matches. Germline V lookup: CDR1 SGHVS, CDR2 FQNEAQ. In DNA, the CDR3 is TGTGCCAGCAGCTTTTCTGGACAGGGTCGGGAGGATACGCAGTATTTT. This gives the protein CASSFSGQGREDTQYF.

Notes on this clonotype: A much larger clone is a single base away; this may be a read error. The rearrangement joins TRBV29-1 to TRBJ2-5; D not certain. CDR1 is SQVTM, CDR2 ANQGSEA, per germline. The CDR3 has 13 amino acids. In nucleotides, the CDR3 is TGCGGCGTTGAAAGGCAGGCCCGAGAGACCCAGTACTTC. Translated, it gives CGVERQARETQYF.

Concerning this clonotype: The junction does not match germline at one end; this may be a read error. The rearrangement joins TRBV6-6 to TRBJ2-3, with 9 nucleotides matching TRBD2. The CDR3 covers 16 residues. Germline V gene sequence: CDR1 MNHNY, CDR2 SVGAGI (reference sequence). Here the CDR3 reads CDSSLRQREGTDTQYF. Here the CDR3 DNA reads TGTGACAGCAGCCTCCGGCAGCGGGAGGGCACAGATACGCAGTATTTT.

This clonotype was counted a single time. The chain combines TRBV6-1 with TRBJ1-6, with D hard to call. In germline, CDR1 is MNHNS, CDR2 SASEGT. V lost 0 bases and J 0 bases, leaving 6 bases between the germline ends. CDR3 length: 16 amino acids. The CDR3 region has the DNA TGTGCCAGCAGTGAAGCGCAGGACTCCTATAATTCACCCCTCCACTTT. Amino acid sequence: CASSEAQDSYNSPLHF.